The rows below give T cell receptor beta chains drawn from one sample of a study of blood T cell repertoires in COVID-19. Here immunoSEQ multiplex PCR was the method, and the copy in TCRdb shows in-frame clones only, minus some. The sample carries 150,000 to 170,000 clones, roughly nine tenths recorded once. Source material: peripheral blood. Receptors were obtained from a man aged 50-59 years with acute or convalescent COVID-19. CDR3s leave out the opening cysteine and the closing phenylalanine or tryptophan.

TRBJ1-6,TRBV10-2,ASSGQNSPLH
TRBJ1-2,TRBV7-9,ASSSTPTELYGYT
TRBJ2-7,TRBV6-5,ASRATTGGLSEQY
TRBJ2-3,TRBV7-3,ASSLNSGSPDTQY
TRBJ2-5,TRBV15,ATSRDPGWETQY
TRBJ2-2,TRBV6-5,ASRGQPANTGELF
TRBJ2-3,TRBV27,ASSSLAGRTDTQY
TRBJ2-7,TRBV30,AWSIPGGSGYEQY
TRBJ1-3,TRBV7-3,ASRMDRGMDTIY
TRBJ2-5,TRBV5-4,ASSSSTRGRETQY
TRBJ2-1,TRBV7-2,ASSWDRGSYNEQF
TRBJ2-1,TRBV15,ATSTLWRGGRYNEQF
TRBJ1-6,TRBV7-2,ASSLQGQGNSPLH
TRBJ2-7,TRBV9,ASSSRTSGTYEQY
TRBJ2-1,TRBV5-6,ASSRGGPRYNEQF
TRBJ2-5,TRBV20-1,SAVDKVTQY
TRBJ2-6,TRBV30,AWVLSGANVLT
TRBJ1-4,TRBV6-5,ASSLGRGGEKLF
TRBJ1-2,TRBV7-2,ASSLAIGYT
TRBJ1-5,TRBV4-3,ASSQRTGGFDQPQH
TRBJ1-5,TRBV28,ASSFRVQPQH
TRBJ1-2,TRBV28,ASRTVWDSYGYT
TRBJ2-1,TRBV12-3/TRBV12-4,ASSKDRLDEQF
TRBJ2-2,TRBV18,ASSLDRARNTGELF
TRBJ2-1,TRBV10-3,ASGSIGNEQF
TRBJ1-1,TRBV7-8,ASSSENRGPEAF
TRBJ2-7,TRBV13,ASSLGLAGAYEQY
TRBJ2-3,TRBV11-3,ASSLAVTDTQY
TRBJ2-5,TRBV2,ASRPGSQETQY
TRBJ2-1,TRBV3-1/TRBV3-2,ASSRSGAYNEQF
TRBJ2-3,TRBV3-1/TRBV3-2,ASSLNGRGTRDTQY
TRBJ1-1,TRBV27,ASSSWGRGRGEAF
TRBJ2-3,TRBV5-1,ASSQMSTDTQY
TRBJ2-2,TRBV28,ASSPPETGELF
TRBJ1-3,TRBV18,ASSPQGFGNTIY
TRBJ1-2,TRBV30,ASLYYGYT